This note documents a single TCR beta chain sequence. Healthy bone marrow donors made up the cohort. This specimen comes from a study of cytomegalovirus exposure and HLA in healthy donors. Overall study: About 85 million unique TCR sequences came from HLA-typed donors in an early release.

In the PCR, 60 Vbeta and 13 Jbeta primers were used. Clones were sequenced by immunoSEQ multiplex PCR, and TCRdb holds only the in-frame ones, with some missing. The table includes about 150,000 clones, 60% to 80% detected once. Sequenced: PBMCs. This TCR derives from a man aged 30 to 39 in good health and CMV-seropositive.

CDR3 sequence reads: CASSWGAGDTEAFF. The CDR3 DNA sequence: TGTGCCAGCAGCTGGGGGGCGGGGGACACTGAAGCTTTCTTT. This chain joins TRBV5-5 and TRBJ1-1; TRBD1 might be the D (6 bases). V was cut by 3 bases and J by 3 bases, with 12 bases left in between. CDR3 length equals 14 residues. Germline CDR1 reads SGHKS; CDR2 reads YYEKEE (reference sequence).